This is a list of T cell receptor beta chains from one sample in a study of spatial heterogeneity in lung cancer. Via MiXCR, TCRdb re-called the 5' RACE reads, giving one row per CDR3 protein. The table includes about 53,000 distinct CDR3 sequences, roughly 7% detected once. Source: PBMCs, taken at surgery. These receptors were taken from a female donor with early-stage non-small cell lung cancer. Both conserved end residues are part of each CDR3. D genes are given only for firm matches. The size entry is marked missing in some rows and otherwise reads once, few, many or a size class.

D gene	V gene	J gene	clone size	CDR3 protein	CDR3 DNA
.	TRBV5-1	TRBJ1-5	many	CASSPDGAYSNQPQHF	TGCGCCAGCAGCCCGGACGGTGCGTATAGCAATCAGCCCCAGCATTTT
.	TRBV20-1	TRBJ2-7	many	CSARTGLVDRYEQYF	TGCAGTGCTAGAACAGGACTTGTGGATCGCTACGAGCAGTACTTC
.	TRBV6-2/TRBV6-3	TRBJ2-7	many	CASRNRGQRIYEQYF	TGTGCCAGCAGAAACAGAGGACAGAGGATCTACGAGCAGTACTTC
.	TRBV12-3/TRBV12-4	TRBJ1-1	many	CASRKTPLNTEAFF	TGTGCCAGCAGGAAGACTCCCCTGAACACTGAAGCTTTCTTT
TRBD1	TRBV18	TRBJ2-5	many	CASSPRTGEETQYF	TGTGCCAGCTCACCGCGGACAGGGGAAGAGACCCAGTACTTC
TRBD1	TRBV20-1	TRBJ1-2	.	CSTRGQLLNYGYTF	TGCAGCACCAGGGGACAGCTGCTTAACTATGGCTACACCTTC
.	TRBV13	TRBJ2-1	many	CASSPGRYPIDEQFF	TGTGCCAGCAGCCCGGGGCGGTACCCGATAGATGAGCAGTTCTTC
.	TRBV5-5	TRBJ2-3	few	CASSLEQVDTQYF	TGTGCCAGCAGCTTGGAACAGGTAGATACGCAGTATTTT
.	TRBV6-4	TRBJ2-1	.	CASSDSTYLYNEQFF	TGTGCCAGCAGTGACAGTACGTATCTCTACAATGAGCAGTTCTTC
.	TRBV6-5	TRBJ2-3	.	CASLQTGDTQYF	TGTGCCAGCCTCCAGACCGGCGATACGCAGTATTTT
TRBD2	TRBV4-2	TRBJ2-5	many	CASSQGTRGETQYF	TGTGCCAGCAGCCAGGGGACTAGGGGAGAGACCCAGTACTTC